This T cell receptor (beta chain) was captured in a study of patients and donors after allogeneic stem cell transplantation. Deletions cut 5 bases from V and 6 bases from J, with 20 bases between. In germline, CDR1 is SEHNR, CDR2 FQNEAQ (reference sequence). There are 15 residues in the CDR3. MiXCR, run by TCRdb on the RT-PCR reads, gives a single entry per CDR3 protein. The table includes more than 25,000 distinct CDR3 sequences, more than 8% detected once. This clonotype was recorded at least ten times. The chain has TRBV7-9 and TRBJ2-7, with no clear D. This clonotype originated in a human donor who was either an allogeneic HSCT recipient or a stem cell or donor lymphocyte infusion donor (not recorded which). It is not recorded whose cells these are; they may come from a transplant donor. What was sequenced was blood, either unsorted or a sorted T cell fraction (not recorded which). CDR3 DNA sequence: TGTGCCAGCAGCGCATCTCGGACGCCTTCTCCCGAGCAGTACTTC. Protein product: CASSASRTPSPEQYF. The full variable domain, rest sourced from reference TRBV7-9 and TRBJ2-7, is DTGVSQNPRHKITKRGQNVTFRCDPISEHNRLYWYRQTLGQGPEFLTYFQNEAQLEKSRLLSDRFSAERPKGSFSTLEIQRTEQGDSAMYLCASSASRTPSPEQYFGPGTRLTVT.